Included here is one T cell receptor beta chain sequence, with context. Its target is unknown. The source of the sample is a study of T cell responses to AZD1222 COVID-19 vaccine. Study conclusions and caveats: Mostly white British, mostly female donors; authors suggested clonal diversity may be underestimated. Reportedly, nearly half the spike-specific TCRs target unmutated variant regions. Vaccine-associated CD4 TCRs ranged over spike, dominating at 160-218 and 743-854.

Only in-frame clones appear in the TCRdb table, and some are missing; sequencing was by immunoSEQ multiplex PCR. The sample contains under 130,000 clones, 89% of which appear only once. The length of the CDR3 is 18 residues. Germline V gene sequence: CDR1 SNHLY, CDR2 FYNNEI. Losses at the gene ends were 1 base for V and 6 bases for J; bases not matched to a gene: 14. The rearrangement uses TRBV2 and TRBJ2-2; TRBD1 agrees at 7 bases. Sample: peripheral blood, taken 28 days after the second AZD1222 dose. The TCR sequence derives from an adult who received the AZD1222 COVID-19 vaccine. CDR3 protein: CASSEEQFTGAAAGELFF. CDR3 nucleotides: TGTGCCAGCAGTGAAGAACAGTTCACAGGGGCGGCGGCCGGGGAGCTGTTTTTT.